Listed below are T cell receptor beta chains from one sample, sequenced in a study of T cell repertoires in cytomegalovirus infection. Each CDR3 protein gets one entry after TCRdb re-called the reads with MiXCR. The sample lists roughly 600,000 distinct CDR3 sequences, roughly a quarter occurring once. Sequences were obtained from CD8+ T cells from PBMCs. These receptors were obtained from a human donor in good health (CMV status not recorded). Some clones in this sample may be carry-over from other donors' samples. The CDR3 runs from the conserved cysteine through the conserved F or W. The order of the fields is V gene, CDR3 length, CDR3 protein.

TRBV20-1 16 CSASARGLGTYNEQFF
TRBV2 14 CASSSRDPPSPLHF
TRBV6-1 16 CASSFAGTGETGELFF
TRBV7-9 10 CASTRLEQFF
TRBV7-8 18 CASSLGGFDTRGADTQYF
TRBV4-3 14 CASSRGGQGDTQYF
TRBV29-1 13 CSAIAGGNEKLFF
TRBV20-1 15 CSARAEGTGNYGYTF
TRBV28 16 CASSSGQSWVNTEAFF
TRBV6-1 14 CASEEGSGANVLTF
TRBV4-1 13 CASSQSLYNEQFF
TRBV14 15 CASREQGTPYNEQFF
TRBV6-1 15 CASSEFAAMNTEAFF
TRBV10-3 13 CAISGTDTGELFF
TRBV9 17 CASSEGVMGGVAFEQFF
TRBV9 12 CASSETTGEAFF
TRBV4-2 15 CASSQDVWDSETQYF